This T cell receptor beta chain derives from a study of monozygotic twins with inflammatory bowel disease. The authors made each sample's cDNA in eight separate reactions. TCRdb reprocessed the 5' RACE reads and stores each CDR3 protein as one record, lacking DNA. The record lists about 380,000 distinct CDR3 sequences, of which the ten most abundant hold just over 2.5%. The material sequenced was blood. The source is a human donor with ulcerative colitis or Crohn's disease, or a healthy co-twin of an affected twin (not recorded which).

CDR3 loop: CASSQDSMGLLYGYTF. This chain links TRBV4-3 with TRBJ1-2. This CDR3 has 16 residues. Germline V CDR1 and CDR2: LGHNA, YSLEER.